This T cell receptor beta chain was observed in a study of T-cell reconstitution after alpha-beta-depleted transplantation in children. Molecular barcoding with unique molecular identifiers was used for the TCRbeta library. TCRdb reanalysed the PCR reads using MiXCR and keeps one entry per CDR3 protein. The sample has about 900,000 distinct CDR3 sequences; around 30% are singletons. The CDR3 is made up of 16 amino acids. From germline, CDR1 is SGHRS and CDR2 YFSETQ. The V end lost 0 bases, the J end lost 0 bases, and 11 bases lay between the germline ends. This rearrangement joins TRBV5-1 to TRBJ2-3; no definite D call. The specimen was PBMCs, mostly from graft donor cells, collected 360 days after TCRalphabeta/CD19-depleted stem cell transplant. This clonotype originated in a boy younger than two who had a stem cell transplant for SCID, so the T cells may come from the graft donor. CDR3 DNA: TGCGCCAGCAGCTTGGGGGGTAGTTCTAGCACAGATACGCAGTATTTT. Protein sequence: CASSLGGSSSTDTQYF. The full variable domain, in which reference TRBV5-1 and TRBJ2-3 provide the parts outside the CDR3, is KAGVTQTPRYLIKTRGQQVTLSCSPISGHRSVSWYQQTPGQGLQFLFEYFSETQRNKGNFPGRFSGRQFSNSRSEMNVSTLELGDSALYLCASSLGGSSSTDTQYFGPGTRLTVL.